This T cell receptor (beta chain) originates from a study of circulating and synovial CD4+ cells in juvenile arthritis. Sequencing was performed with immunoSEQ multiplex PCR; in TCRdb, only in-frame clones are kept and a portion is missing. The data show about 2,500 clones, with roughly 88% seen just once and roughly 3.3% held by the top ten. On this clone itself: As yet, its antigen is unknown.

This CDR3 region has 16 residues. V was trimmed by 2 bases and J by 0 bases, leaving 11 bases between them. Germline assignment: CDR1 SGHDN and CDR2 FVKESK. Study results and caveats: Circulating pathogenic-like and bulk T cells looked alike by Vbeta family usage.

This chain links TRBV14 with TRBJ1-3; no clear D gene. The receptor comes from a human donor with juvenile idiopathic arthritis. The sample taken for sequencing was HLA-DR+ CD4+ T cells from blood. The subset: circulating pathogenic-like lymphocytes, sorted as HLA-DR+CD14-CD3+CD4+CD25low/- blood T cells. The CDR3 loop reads CASSQMFSNSGNTIYF. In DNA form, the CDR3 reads TGTGCCAGCAGCCAAATGTTTTCCAACTCTGGAAACACCATATATTTT.